The subject of this entry is one T cell receptor beta chain. The TCR beta repertoire was assessed by survey-level immunoSEQ sequencing. Generated by immunoSEQ multiplex PCR, the TCRdb table keeps only in-frame clones and is missing some. The profile shows under 65,000 clones, 80% to 95% of them singletons. The source material was PBMCs. The source is a middle-aged man with rheumatoid arthritis.

CDR3 bases: TGCGCCAGCAGTGAGTCGATAGCGGGTGGCTACACCTTC. It translates to CASSESIAGGYTF. The chain joins TRBV10-1 to TRBJ1-2; D is unresolved. Trimming shortened V by 0 bases and J by 7 bases, and 9 bases separated the two germline ends. CDR1 is WNHNN and CDR2 is SYGVQD in the germline V gene (reference sequence). This CDR3 has 13 amino acids.